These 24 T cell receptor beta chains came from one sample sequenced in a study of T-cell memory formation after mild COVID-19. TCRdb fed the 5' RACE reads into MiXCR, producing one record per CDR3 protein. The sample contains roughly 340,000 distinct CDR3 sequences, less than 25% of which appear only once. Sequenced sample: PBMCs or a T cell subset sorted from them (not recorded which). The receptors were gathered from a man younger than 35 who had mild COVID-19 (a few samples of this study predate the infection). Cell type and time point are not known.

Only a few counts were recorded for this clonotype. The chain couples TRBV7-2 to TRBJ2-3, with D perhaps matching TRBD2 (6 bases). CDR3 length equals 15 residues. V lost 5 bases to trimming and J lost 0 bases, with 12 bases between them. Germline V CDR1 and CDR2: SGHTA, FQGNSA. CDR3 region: CASSRSGLSTDTQYF. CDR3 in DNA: TGTGCCAGCAGCAGAAGCGGGCTTAGCACAGATACGCAGTATTTT.

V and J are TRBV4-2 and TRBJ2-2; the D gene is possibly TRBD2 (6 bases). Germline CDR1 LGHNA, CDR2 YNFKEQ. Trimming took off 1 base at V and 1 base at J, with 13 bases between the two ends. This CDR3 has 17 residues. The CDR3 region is CASSQVVWGENTGELFF. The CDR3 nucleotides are TGTGCCAGCAGCCAAGTTGTGTGGGGGGAGAACACCGGGGAGCTGTTTTTT.

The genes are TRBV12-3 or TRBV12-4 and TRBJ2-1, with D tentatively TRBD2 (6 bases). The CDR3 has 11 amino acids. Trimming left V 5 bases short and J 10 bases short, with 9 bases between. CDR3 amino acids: CASSPRGEQFF. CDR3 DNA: TGTGCCAGCAGTCCCCGGGGGGAGCAGTTCTTC.

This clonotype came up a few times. The CDR3 coding sequence is TGTGCCAGCAGCGTGGGCGGGGGGGTAGGTGAGCAGTTCTTC. As protein: CASSVGGGVGEQFF. This chain joins TRBV9 and TRBJ2-1; 9 nucleotides align to TRBD2. With 2 bases clipped from V and 9 bases from J, the junction kept 6 bases outside the gene matches. Germline values: CDR1 SGDLS, CDR2 YYNGEE. The CDR3 loop spans 14 amino acids.

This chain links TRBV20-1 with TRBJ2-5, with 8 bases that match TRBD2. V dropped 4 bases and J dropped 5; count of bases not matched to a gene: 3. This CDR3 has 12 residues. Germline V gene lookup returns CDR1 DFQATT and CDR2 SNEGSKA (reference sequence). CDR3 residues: CSAIAGRETQYF. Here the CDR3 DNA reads TGCAGTGCTATAGCGGGGCGGGAGACCCAGTACTTC.

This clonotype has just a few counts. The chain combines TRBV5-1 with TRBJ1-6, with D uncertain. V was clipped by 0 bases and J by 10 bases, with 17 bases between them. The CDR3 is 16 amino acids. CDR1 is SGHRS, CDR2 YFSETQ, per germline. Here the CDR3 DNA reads TGCGCCAGCAGCTTGGGCCCGGCGACGGGGAGGTCACCCCTCCACTTT. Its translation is CASSLGPATGRSPLHF.

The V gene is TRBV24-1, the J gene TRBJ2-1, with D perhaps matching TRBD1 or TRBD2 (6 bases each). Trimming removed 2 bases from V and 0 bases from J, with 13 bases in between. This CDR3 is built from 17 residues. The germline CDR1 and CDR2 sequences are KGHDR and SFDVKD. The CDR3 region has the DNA TGTGCCACCAGTGATTGGAGGGGGGCCTCCTCCTACAATGAGCAGTTCTTC. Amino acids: CATSDWRGASSYNEQFF.

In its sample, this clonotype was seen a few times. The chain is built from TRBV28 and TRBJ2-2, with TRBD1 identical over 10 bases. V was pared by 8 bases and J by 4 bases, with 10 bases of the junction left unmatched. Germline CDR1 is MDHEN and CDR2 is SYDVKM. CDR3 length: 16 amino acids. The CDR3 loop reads CASQGAGQGTTGELFF. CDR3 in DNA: TGTGCCAGCCAGGGAGCGGGACAGGGGACCACCGGGGAGCTGTTTTTT.

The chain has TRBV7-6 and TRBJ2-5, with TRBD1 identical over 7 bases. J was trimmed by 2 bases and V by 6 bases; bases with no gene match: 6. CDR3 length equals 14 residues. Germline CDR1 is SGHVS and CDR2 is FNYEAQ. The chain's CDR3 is CASRRTGQQETQYF. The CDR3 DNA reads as TGTGCCAGCAGGCGGACGGGACAGCAAGAGACCCAGTACTTC.

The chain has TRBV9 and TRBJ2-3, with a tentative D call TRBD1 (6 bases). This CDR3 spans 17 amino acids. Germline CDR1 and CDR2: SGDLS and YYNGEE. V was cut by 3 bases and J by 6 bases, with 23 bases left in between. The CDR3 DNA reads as TGTGCCAGCAGCGCCTACCGGACAGCGCTATGGGGGGATACGCAGTATTTT. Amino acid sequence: CASSAYRTALWGDTQYF.

The CDR3: CASRPNRDHSPLHF. CDR3 bases: TGTGCCAGCAGACCTAACAGGGATCATTCACCCCTCCACTTT. The rearrangement uses TRBV6-5 and TRBJ1-6; D may be TRBD1 (6 bases). Germline-derived CDR1 and CDR2 are MNHEY and SVGAGI. The CDR3 extends over 14 amino acids. V was shortened by 6 bases and J by 8 bases, with 14 bases between the two germline ends.

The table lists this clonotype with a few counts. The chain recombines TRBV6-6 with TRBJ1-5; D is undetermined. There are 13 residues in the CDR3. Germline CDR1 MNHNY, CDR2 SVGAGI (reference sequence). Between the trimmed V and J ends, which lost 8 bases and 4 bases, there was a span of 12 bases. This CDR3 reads CASRREYNQPQHF. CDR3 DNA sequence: TGTGCCAGCCGCCGTGAGTATAATCAGCCCCAGCATTTT.

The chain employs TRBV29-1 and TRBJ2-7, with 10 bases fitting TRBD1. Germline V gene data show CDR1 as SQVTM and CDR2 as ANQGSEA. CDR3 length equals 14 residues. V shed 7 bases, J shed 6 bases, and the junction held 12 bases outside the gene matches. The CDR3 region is CSGATTGGSSEQYF. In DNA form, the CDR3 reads TGCAGCGGAGCGACGACAGGGGGCTCGAGCGAGCAGTACTTC.

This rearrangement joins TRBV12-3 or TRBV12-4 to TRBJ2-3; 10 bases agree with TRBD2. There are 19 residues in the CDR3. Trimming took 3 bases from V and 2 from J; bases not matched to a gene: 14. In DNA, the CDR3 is TGTGCCAGCAGTTTCGCCCCTCTCCAAACTAGCGGGGTCACAGATACGCAGTATTTT. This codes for CASSFAPLQTSGVTDTQYF.

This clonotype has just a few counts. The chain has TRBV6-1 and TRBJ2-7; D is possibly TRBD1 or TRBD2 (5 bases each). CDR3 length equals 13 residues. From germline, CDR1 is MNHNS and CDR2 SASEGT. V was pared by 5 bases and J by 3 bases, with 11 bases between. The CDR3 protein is CASSTREIYEQYV. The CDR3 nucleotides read TGTGCCAGCAGTACCAGGGAGATCTACGAGCAGTACGTC.

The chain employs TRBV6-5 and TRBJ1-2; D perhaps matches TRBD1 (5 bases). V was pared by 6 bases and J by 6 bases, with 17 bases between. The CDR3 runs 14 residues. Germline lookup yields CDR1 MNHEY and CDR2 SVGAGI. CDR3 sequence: CASSYHKGMNGYTF. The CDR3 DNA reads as TGTGCCAGCAGCTATCACAAGGGGATGAATGGCTACACCTTC.

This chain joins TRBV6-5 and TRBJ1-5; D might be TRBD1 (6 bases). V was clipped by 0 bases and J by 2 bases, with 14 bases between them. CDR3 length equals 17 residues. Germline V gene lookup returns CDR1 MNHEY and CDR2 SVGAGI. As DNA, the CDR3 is TGTGCCAGCAGTTACTCGGCCTCAGGGGCAGGCAATCAGCCCCAGCATTTT. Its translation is CASSYSASGAGNQPQHF.

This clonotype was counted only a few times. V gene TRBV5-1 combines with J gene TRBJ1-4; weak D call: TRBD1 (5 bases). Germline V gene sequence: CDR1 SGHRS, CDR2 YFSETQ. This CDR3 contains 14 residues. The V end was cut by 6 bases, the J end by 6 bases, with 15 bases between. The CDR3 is CASTAGRGDEKLFF. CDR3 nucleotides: TGCGCCAGCACCGCGGGGAGGGGCGATGAAAAACTGTTTTTT. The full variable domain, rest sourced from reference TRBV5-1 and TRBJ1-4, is KAGVTQTPRYLIKTRGQQVTLSCSPISGHRSVSWYQQTPGQGLQFLFEYFSETQRNKGNFPGRFSGRQFSNSRSEMNVSTLELGDSALYLCASTAGRGDEKLFFGSGTQLSVL.

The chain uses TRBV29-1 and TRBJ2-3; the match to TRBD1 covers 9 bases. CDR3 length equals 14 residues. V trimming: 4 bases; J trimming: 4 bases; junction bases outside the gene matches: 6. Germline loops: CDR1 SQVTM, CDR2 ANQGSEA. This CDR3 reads CSVGRDRAADTQYF. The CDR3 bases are TGCAGCGTTGGCCGGGACAGGGCAGCAGATACGCAGTATTTT.

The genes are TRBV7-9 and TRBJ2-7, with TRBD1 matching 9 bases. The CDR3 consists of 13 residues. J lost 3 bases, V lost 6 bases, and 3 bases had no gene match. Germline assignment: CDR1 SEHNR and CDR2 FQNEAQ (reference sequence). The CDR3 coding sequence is TGTGCCAGCAGTGGACAGGGGTACTACGAGCAGTACTTC. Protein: CASSGQGYYEQYF. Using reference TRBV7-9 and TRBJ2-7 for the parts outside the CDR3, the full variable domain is DTGVSQNPRHKITKRGQNVTFRCDPISEHNRLYWYRQTLGQGPEFLTYFQNEAQLEKSRLLSDRFSAERPKGSFSTLEIQRTEQGDSAMYLCASSGQGYYEQYFGPGTRLTVT.

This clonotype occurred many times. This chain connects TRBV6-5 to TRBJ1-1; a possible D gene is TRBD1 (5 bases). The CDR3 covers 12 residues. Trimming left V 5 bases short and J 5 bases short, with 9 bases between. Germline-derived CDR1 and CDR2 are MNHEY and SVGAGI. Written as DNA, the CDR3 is TGTGCCAGCAGTAGGGGCGAGACTGAAGCTTTCTTT. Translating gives CASSRGETEAFF.

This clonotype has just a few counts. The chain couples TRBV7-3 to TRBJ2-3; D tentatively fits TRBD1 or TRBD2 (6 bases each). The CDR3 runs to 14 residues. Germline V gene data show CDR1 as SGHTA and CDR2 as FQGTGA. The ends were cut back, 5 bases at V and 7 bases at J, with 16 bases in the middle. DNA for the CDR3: TGTGCCAGCAGCGAGACCGGGGGCGGAAATACGCAGTATTTT. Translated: CASSETGGGNTQYF.

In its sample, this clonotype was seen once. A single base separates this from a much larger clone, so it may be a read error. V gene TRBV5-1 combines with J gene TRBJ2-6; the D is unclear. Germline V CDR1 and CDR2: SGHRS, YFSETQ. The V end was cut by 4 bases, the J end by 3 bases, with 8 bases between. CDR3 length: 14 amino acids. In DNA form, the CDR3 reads TGCGCCAGCAGCGTCAGCTATGGGGCCAACGTCCTGACTTTC. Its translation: CASSVSYGANVLTF.

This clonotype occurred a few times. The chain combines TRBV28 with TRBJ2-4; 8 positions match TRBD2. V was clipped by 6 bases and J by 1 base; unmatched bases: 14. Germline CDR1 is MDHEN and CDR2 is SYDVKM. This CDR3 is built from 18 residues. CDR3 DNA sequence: TGTGCCAGCAGGGAAGGCGGTCCGGGGGGGGAGGCCAAAAACATTCAGTACTTC. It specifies CASREGGPGGEAKNIQYF.